This entry lists 29 T cell receptor beta chains sequenced from one sample in a study of beta chain features in type 1 diabetes. Isolated RNA was reverse transcribed in full, so expressed TCRB transcripts were sequenced. Method: immunoSEQ multiplex PCR; TCRdb's copy keeps in-frame clones and lacks some. This table has a few hundred thousand clones, roughly 15% appearing once. Material for sequencing was naive CD4+ T cells from blood. These TCRs come from a woman aged 18 to 35 in good health.

In this sample, this clone turned up a few times. This chain joins TRBV11-2 and TRBJ1-4; D is uncertain. Germline CDR1 and CDR2: SGHAT and FQNNGV. The CDR3 length is 12 residues. Trimming took 4 bases from V and 8 from J, leaving 8 bases between them. The CDR3 DNA reads as TGTGCCAGCAGCTCGGCCAGGGAAAAACTGTTTTTT. It codes for CASSSAREKLFF.

J is TRBJ1-5 and V is TRBV4-1; 7 nucleotides match TRBD1. This CDR3 region has 14 residues. V shed 3 bases and J 5 bases; nucleotides not matched to a gene: 4. In germline, CDR1 is MGHRA, CDR2 YSYEKL. The CDR3 nucleotides are TGCGCCAGCAGCCAGGACGACAGGGATCAGCCCCAGCATTTT. This gives the protein CASSQDDRDQPQHF.

The sample holds a few counts of this clone. The chain is built from TRBV15 and TRBJ2-7, with 7 bases matching TRBD2. The ends lost 4 bases at V and 2 bases at J; junction bases unmatched: 2. Per the germline V gene, CDR1 is LNHNV and CDR2 is YYDKDF (reference sequence). The length of the CDR3 is 13 residues. The CDR3 bases are TGTGCCACCAGCATACGGGGGGCCTACGAGCAGTACTTC. It translates to CATSIRGAYEQYF.

The CDR3 reads CASSFSPKTSGIQDTQYF. The CDR3 DNA reads TGTGCCAGCAGTTTCTCGCCCAAGACTAGCGGAATTCAAGATACGCAGTATTTT. This rearrangement joins TRBV28 to TRBJ2-3; 9 bases align to TRBD2. The CDR3 runs to 18 residues. V lost 3 bases to trimming and J lost 5 bases; unmatched junction nucleotides: 15. The germline CDR1 and CDR2 sequences are MDHEN and SYDVKM.

This chain uses TRBV19 with TRBJ2-7; D is perhaps TRBD2 (5 bases). Germline V gene lookup returns CDR1 LNHDA and CDR2 SQIVND (reference sequence). V was pared by 5 bases and J by 2 bases, with 19 bases between. The CDR3 length is 16 residues. CDR3: CASSPSRIAPTYEQYF. The CDR3 DNA reads as TGTGCCAGTAGTCCTTCTCGTATAGCGCCCACCTACGAGCAGTACTTC.

This clone occurred a few times. The V and J genes are TRBV5-4 and TRBJ1-1; 8 nucleotides match TRBD1. Germline V gives CDR1 SGHNT, CDR2 YYREEE (reference sequence). V dropped 3 bases and J dropped 2; count of bases not matched to a gene: 9. CDR3 size: 16 residues. CDR3 sequence: CASSSAGGILNTEAFF. As DNA, the CDR3 is TGTGCCAGCAGCTCCGCAGGGGGCATTTTAAACACTGAAGCTTTCTTT.

J is TRBJ2-2 and V is TRBV5-4; tentative D call: TRBD2 (6 bases). Germline V gene lookup returns CDR1 SGHNT and CDR2 YYREEE (reference sequence). V dropped 0 bases and J dropped 7 bases, with 13 bases sitting between them. CDR3 length: 15 residues. The CDR3 loop reads CASSLGAKGGGELFF. CDR3 bases: TGTGCCAGCAGCTTGGGGGCCAAGGGAGGCGGGGAGCTGTTTTTT. Drawing the rest from reference TRBV5-4 and TRBJ2-2, the complete variable domain is ETGVTQSPTHLIKTRGQQVTLRCSSQSGHNTVSWYQQALGQGPQFIFQYYREEENGRGNFPPRFSGLQFPNYSSELNVNALELDDSALYLCASSLGAKGGGELFFGEGSRLTVL.

The gene calls are TRBV10-3 and TRBJ2-7, with D perhaps TRBD1 (7 bases). The CDR3 totals 17 residues. Germline loops: CDR1 ENHRY, CDR2 SYGVKD. The V end was cut by 2 bases, the J end by 0 bases, with 17 bases between. The chain's CDR3 is CAISERGTAGHSYEQYF. The CDR3 bases are TGTGCCATCAGTGAGCGGGGGACAGCAGGTCACTCCTACGAGCAGTACTTC.

The V gene is TRBV5-1, the J gene TRBJ1-1; D remains ambiguous. The CDR3 loop spans 12 amino acids. V was clipped by 0 bases and J by 11 bases, with 11 bases between them. From germline, CDR1 is SGHRS and CDR2 YFSETQ. The CDR3 DNA reads TGCGCCAGCAGCTTGGAGGGAGGGCGCGCTTTCTTT. Protein: CASSLEGGRAFF. The full variable domain, completed using reference TRBV5-1 and TRBJ1-1, is KAGVTQTPRYLIKTRGQQVTLSCSPISGHRSVSWYQQTPGQGLQFLFEYFSETQRNKGNFPGRFSGRQFSNSRSEMNVSTLELGDSALYLCASSLEGGRAFFGQGTRLTVV.

This clone has more than one count but fewer than ten. The gene calls are TRBV18 and TRBJ2-7; TRBD1 matches 7 bases. The V and J ends lost 4 bases and 4 bases, in that order; junction bases with no gene match: 1. Germline V gene lookup returns CDR1 KGHSH and CDR2 LQKENI. CDR3 length: 12 residues. Here the CDR3 reads CASSRDRYEQYF. The CDR3 DNA reads as TGTGCCAGCTCACGGGACAGATACGAGCAGTACTTC.

The chain links TRBV29-1 to TRBJ2-7; D not certain. Germline V gene sequence: CDR1 SQVTM, CDR2 ANQGSEA. This CDR3 is 15 amino acids long. V lost 7 bases, J lost 5 bases, and 24 bases lay in between. The CDR3, as DNA: TGCAGCGCTCGTCCCATACCAGATACATCCGACGAGCAGTACTTC. Protein product: CSARPIPDTSDEQYF.

This clone has only a few counts. J is TRBJ2-6 and V is TRBV30; D may be TRBD2 (5 bases). The germline V and J ends were trimmed by 3 bases and 0 bases, with 9 bases remaining between them. Germline V gene lookup returns CDR1 GTSNPN and CDR2 SVGIG (reference sequence). This CDR3 is 15 amino acids long. This chain's CDR3 is CAWRSGGSGANVLTF. Here the CDR3 DNA reads TGTGCCTGGAGGTCCGGAGGCTCTGGGGCCAACGTCCTGACTTTC.

This sequence joins TRBV30 and TRBJ2-7, with D perhaps matching TRBD2 (6 bases). This CDR3 contains 12 residues. Germline loops: CDR1 GTSNPN, CDR2 SVGIG (reference sequence). Trimming took 5 bases from V and 2 from J, leaving 10 bases between them. CDR3 nucleotide sequence: TGTGCCTGGGGGACTGGAGCCTACGAGCAGTACTTC. It translates to CAWGTGAYEQYF.

This chain connects TRBV30 to TRBJ1-1, with D possibly TRBD1 on 5 matching bases. Germline loops: CDR1 GTSNPN, CDR2 SVGIG (reference sequence). This CDR3 is 14 amino acids long. V gave up 4 bases and J gave up 4 bases, with 16 bases separating them. In nucleotides, the CDR3 is TGTGCCTGGACCTTAGGTGGGGGACTCACTGAAGCTTTCTTT. Translating it yields CAWTLGGGLTEAFF. Complete variable domain (other parts from reference TRBV30 and TRBJ1-1): SQTIHQWPATLVQPVGSPLSLECTVEGTSNPNLYWYRQAAGRGLQLLFYSVGIGQISSEVPQNLSASRPQDRQFILSSKKLLLSDSGFYLCAWTLGGGLTEAFFGQGTRLTVV.

This clone was counted a few times. V gene TRBV7-9 combines with J gene TRBJ1-2; 7 nucleotides line up with TRBD1. V lost 1 base and J lost 3; bases outside the gene matches: 2. The germline CDR1 and CDR2 sequences are SEHNR and FQNEAQ (reference sequence). The length of the CDR3 is 14 residues. CDR3 sequence reads: CASSLDRGYYGYTF. CDR3 bases: TGTGCCAGCAGCTTAGACAGGGGATACTATGGCTACACCTTC.

This clone was observed a handful of times. V usage is TRBV5-1 and J usage is TRBJ2-5; 10 bases align to TRBD2. V lost 4 bases, J lost 3 bases, and 3 bases stayed unmatched. Germline CDR1 and CDR2: SGHRS and YFSETQ. This CDR3 has 14 residues. The DNA for the CDR3 is TGCGCCAGCAGCACCCTAGCGGGAGAAGAGACCCAGTACTTC. Translated: CASSTLAGEETQYF.

There are a few counts of this clone. V is TRBV29-1 and J is TRBJ2-1; no clear D. The CDR3 length is 13 residues. With 4 bases removed from V and 1 base from J, the gap between germline ends came to 8 bases. Germline assignment: CDR1 SQVTM and CDR2 ANQGSEA. CDR3 sequence: CSVGPQSYNEQFF. The CDR3 DNA reads as TGCAGCGTTGGACCACAGTCCTACAATGAGCAGTTCTTC.

In this sample, this clone turned up a few times. The rearrangement links TRBV28 to TRBJ1-5; TRBD1 matches 7 bases. The CDR3 consists of 15 residues. With V trimmed by 6 bases and J by 5 bases, 10 bases remained unmatched. Germline V gene sequence: CDR1 MDHEN, CDR2 SYDVKM. CDR3 in DNA: TGTGCCAGCAGGGTACAGGGAAGGGGGCATCAGCCCCAGCATTTT. Its translation is CASRVQGRGHQPQHF.

This clone was seen a handful of times. CDR3 nucleotides: TGTGCCATCAGTCGACAGGGAGCGAACACTGAAGCTTTCTTT. Translation gives CAISRQGANTEAFF. V and J are TRBV10-3 and TRBJ1-1; 7 nucleotides align to TRBD1. V lost 5 bases and J lost 1; bases outside the gene matches: 4. There are 14 residues in the CDR3. The germline V gene has CDR1 ENHRY and CDR2 SYGVKD.

The chain employs TRBV5-4 and TRBJ2-5; the match to TRBD2 covers 8 bases. Trimming removed 1 base from V and 4 bases from J; junction bases left unmatched: 12. The CDR3 covers 17 residues. The V gene's germline CDR1 is SGHNT and CDR2 YYREEE (reference sequence). The CDR3 nucleotides read TGTGCCAGCAGCTTGTTCGGCCGCGGGAGGTCAGGAGAGACCCAGTACTTC. Amino acid sequence: CASSLFGRGRSGETQYF.

The V gene is TRBV2, the J gene TRBJ2-7; tentative D call: TRBD1 (6 bases). Trimming shortened V by 6 bases and J by 6 bases, and 15 bases separated the two germline ends. The CDR3 is made up of 13 amino acids. Germline CDR1 reads SNHLY; CDR2 reads FYNNEI. CDR3 bases: TGTGCCAGCAGACCCGGACAGCTCGGCGAGCAGTACTTC. Translation: CASRPGQLGEQYF.

This clone was observed a handful of times. The chain employs TRBV30 and TRBJ1-1; 7 bases are shared with TRBD1. Trimming removed 7 bases from V and 0 bases from J; junction bases left unmatched: 5. The CDR3 spans 13 residues. Germline V CDR1 and CDR2: GTSNPN, SVGIG (reference sequence). CDR3 sequence (DNA): TGTGCCTACCACGACAGGGTGAACACTGAAGCTTTCTTT. Translation gives CAYHDRVNTEAFF.

The sample holds a few counts of this clone. This rearrangement joins TRBV30 to TRBJ2-7; 12 nucleotides line up with TRBD2. Trimming cost V 4 bases and J 6 bases; bases outside gene matches: 7. Germline V gene sequence: CDR1 GTSNPN, CDR2 SVGIG (reference sequence). The CDR3 is 14 amino acids. The chain's CDR3 is CAWNKLAGGGEQYF. The DNA for the CDR3 is TGTGCCTGGAACAAACTAGCGGGAGGAGGCGAGCAGTACTTC. Looking up the rest from reference TRBV30 and TRBJ2-7 gives the full variable domain: SQTIHQWPATLVQPVGSPLSLECTVEGTSNPNLYWYRQAAGRGLQLLFYSVGIGQISSEVPQNLSASRPQDRQFILSSKKLLLSDSGFYLCAWNKLAGGGEQYFGPGTRLTVT.

V and J are TRBV25-1 and TRBJ2-3; D is possibly TRBD1 (5 bases). The germline gives CDR1 MGHDK, CDR2 SYGVNS. Trimming took off 0 bases at V and 1 base at J, with 11 bases between the two ends. This CDR3 region has 16 residues. CDR3 in amino acids: CASSEYKGHRTDTQYF. CDR3 DNA: TGTGCCAGCAGTGAATATAAGGGGCACCGCACAGATACGCAGTATTTT.

This clone was seen more than once but under ten times. This chain links TRBV9 with TRBJ1-1; D might be TRBD1 (5 bases). CDR1 and CDR2 from the germline V gene are SGDLS and YYNGEE. Trimming cost V 1 base and J 1 base, with 8 bases left between them. CDR3 length: 14 amino acids. The CDR3 is CASSVLDRNTEAFF. The CDR3 nucleotides are TGTGCCAGCAGCGTATTAGACAGGAACACTGAAGCTTTCTTT.

In this sample, this clone turned up a few times. This chain connects TRBV9 to TRBJ1-1, with a possible D match to TRBD1 (6 bases). From germline, CDR1 is SGDLS and CDR2 YYNGEE. The CDR3 is made up of 13 amino acids. Deletions cut 3 bases from V and 1 base from J, with 7 bases between. DNA of the CDR3: TGTGCCAGCAGCGCGGGACAGAACACTGAAGCTTTCTTT. This encodes CASSAGQNTEAFF.

This clone has only a few counts. The chain couples TRBV6-1 to TRBJ1-2; D unresolved. Germline assignment: CDR1 MNHNS and CDR2 SASEGT. The CDR3 sequence is 14 residues long. Trimming took off 5 bases at V and 7 bases at J, with 17 bases between the two ends. The CDR3 DNA sequence: TGTGCCAGCAGTACTCACCTCCCCGGAGGTGGCTACACCTTC. Its translation: CASSTHLPGGGYTF.

This clone occurred a few times. The chain uses TRBV4-1 and TRBJ2-7; a possible D gene is TRBD2 (7 bases). The CDR3 is 18 residues long. Trimming took 4 bases from V and 4 from J, leaving 26 bases between them. Looked up from germline, CDR1 is MGHRA and CDR2 is YSYEKL. The CDR3 bases are TGCGCCAGCAGCCCCACAAGCTCGGTGCGAGGGGGGGAGTACGAGCAGTACTTC. Amino acids: CASSPTSSVRGGEYEQYF.

A word on this clone: A read error may account for a junction end that differs from germline. This rearrangement joins TRBV7-7 to TRBJ2-5; 7 nucleotides align to TRBD2. The CDR3 covers 15 residues. Germline V gene data show CDR1 as SSHAT and CDR2 as FNYEAQ (reference sequence). This CDR3 reads CASTSRGGFQETQYF. CDR3 coding DNA: TGTGCTAGCACCTCTAGGGGAGGGTTCCAAGAGACCCAGTACTTC.